This is a list of T cell receptor beta chains from one sample in a study of T cell repertoires in cytomegalovirus infection. TCRdb reprocessed the reads via MiXCR and lists one record per CDR3 protein. This table has 510,000 or so distinct CDR3 sequences, about 26% appearing once. Material: PBMCs. The receptors were sampled from a human donor in good health (CMV status not recorded). Some clones in this sample may be carry-over from other donors' samples. CDR3s include the opening cysteine and the closing phenylalanine or tryptophan. The order of the fields is D gene, J gene, V gene, clone size, CDR3 protein, CDR3 DNA. The D gene is left open where the match is weak. For some rows the clone size is stated as once, few or many, or as a class when expanded; others skip it.

d_call: .
j_call: TRBJ2-3
v_call: TRBV7-6
clone_size: few
cdr3_aa: CASSLEVAGTDTQYF
cdr3_nt: TGTGCCAGCAGCTTAGAGGTAGCAGGCACAGATACGCAGTATTTT

d_call: .
j_call: TRBJ1-1
v_call: TRBV15
clone_size: .
cdr3_aa: CVTSRVRMNTEAFF
cdr3_nt: TGTGTCACCAGCAGAGTAAGGATGAACACTGAAGCTTTCTTT

d_call: TRBD1
j_call: TRBJ1-1
v_call: TRBV6-2/TRBV6-3
clone_size: few
cdr3_aa: CASSGQGGWDTEAFF
cdr3_nt: TGTGCCAGCAGTGGACAGGGGGGATGGGACACTGAAGCTTTCTTT

d_call: TRBD1
j_call: TRBJ1-5
v_call: TRBV6-5
clone_size: .
cdr3_aa: CASSKYPGTGDQPQHF
cdr3_nt: TGTGCCAGCAGTAAATATCCCGGGACAGGGGATCAGCCCCAGCATTTT

d_call: TRBD1
j_call: TRBJ1-4
v_call: TRBV20-1
clone_size: .
cdr3_aa: CSAPTGTGLFF
cdr3_nt: TGCAGTGCCCCGACCGGGACAGGGTTGTTTTTT

d_call: TRBD2
j_call: TRBJ2-1
v_call: TRBV7-6
clone_size: .
cdr3_aa: CASSLGLAGGGHEQFF
cdr3_nt: TGTGCCAGCAGCTTAGGACTAGCGGGGGGGGGACATGAGCAGTTCTTC

d_call: TRBD2
j_call: TRBJ2-3
v_call: TRBV25-1
clone_size: .
cdr3_aa: CASSEYRLAGHTDTQYF
cdr3_nt: TGTGCCAGCAGTGAATACAGACTAGCGGGTCACACAGATACGCAGTATTTT

d_call: TRBD2
j_call: TRBJ2-1
v_call: TRBV11-2
clone_size: many
cdr3_aa: CASSARTSGFRSDEQFF
cdr3_nt: TGTGCCAGCAGCGCCCGGACTAGCGGCTTCAGGAGCGATGAGCAGTTCTTC

d_call: .
j_call: TRBJ2-1
v_call: TRBV5-1
clone_size: .
cdr3_aa: CASSLASVEDEQFF
cdr3_nt: TGCGCCAGCAGCTTAGCTAGCGTGGAGGATGAGCAGTTCTTC

d_call: TRBD1
j_call: TRBJ2-3
v_call: TRBV20-1
clone_size: .
cdr3_aa: CSARTGDRDTQYF
cdr3_nt: TGCAGTGCTCGGACAGGGGACAGAGATACGCAGTATTTT

d_call: TRBD2
j_call: TRBJ2-1
v_call: TRBV6-5
clone_size: .
cdr3_aa: CASTSLAGVEQFF
cdr3_nt: TGTGCCAGCACCTCCCTAGCGGGAGTCGAGCAGTTCTTC

d_call: .
j_call: TRBJ2-3
v_call: TRBV7-2
clone_size: many
cdr3_aa: CASSLRPGLATDTQYF
cdr3_nt: TGTGCCAGCAGCTTGAGACCGGGACTCGCCACAGATACGCAGTATTTT

d_call: .
j_call: TRBJ1-4
v_call: TRBV4-3
clone_size: few
cdr3_aa: CASSLTAGGEKLFF
cdr3_nt: TGCGCCAGCAGCCTGACAGCCGGAGGGGAAAAACTGTTTTTT

d_call: .
j_call: TRBJ2-5
v_call: TRBV24-1
clone_size: .
cdr3_aa: CATSEAEGGQETQYF
cdr3_nt: TGTGCCACCAGTGAAGCGGAGGGGGGGCAAGAGACCCAGTACTTC

d_call: TRBD2
j_call: TRBJ2-3
v_call: TRBV6-2/TRBV6-3
clone_size: .
cdr3_aa: CASSYAGDRTDTQYF
cdr3_nt: TGTGCCAGCAGTTACGCGGGAGACAGAACAGATACGCAGTATTTT

d_call: .
j_call: TRBJ2-1
v_call: TRBV11-2
clone_size: .
cdr3_aa: CASSLGSQGNEQFF
cdr3_nt: TGTGCCAGCAGCTTAGGTTCTCAGGGAAATGAGCAGTTCTTC

d_call: TRBD2
j_call: TRBJ2-7
v_call: TRBV28
clone_size: .
cdr3_aa: CASSSSVVAGGNGYEQYF
cdr3_nt: TGTGCCAGCAGTTCCTCTGTGGTAGCGGGAGGGAACGGGTACGAGCAGTACTTC

d_call: TRBD1
j_call: TRBJ1-1
v_call: TRBV2
clone_size: few
cdr3_aa: CASSPTGVKGTEAFF
cdr3_nt: TGTGCCAGCAGTCCGACAGGGGTGAAGGGAACTGAAGCTTTCTTT

d_call: .
j_call: TRBJ2-7
v_call: TRBV20-1
clone_size: .
cdr3_aa: CSARTGEGSYEQYF
cdr3_nt: TGCAGTGCTAGAACAGGGGAGGGCTCCTACGAGCAGTACTTC

d_call: .
j_call: TRBJ2-7
v_call: TRBV12-3/TRBV12-4
clone_size: few
cdr3_aa: CASRSGGLSEQYF
cdr3_nt: TGTGCCAGCAGGTCTGGGGGTTTATCCGAGCAGTACTTC

d_call: .
j_call: TRBJ2-1
v_call: TRBV6-2/TRBV6-3
clone_size: few
cdr3_aa: CASRPRGGRFYNEQFF
cdr3_nt: TGTGCCAGCAGACCCCGGGGAGGCCGCTTCTACAATGAGCAGTTCTTC

d_call: .
j_call: TRBJ1-1
v_call: TRBV29-1
clone_size: few
cdr3_aa: CSVGLTGGTEAFF
cdr3_nt: TGCAGCGTTGGACTAACGGGGGGCACTGAAGCTTTCTTT

d_call: .
j_call: TRBJ1-1
v_call: TRBV18
clone_size: few
cdr3_aa: CASSPLLLLDTEAFF
cdr3_nt: TGTGCCAGCTCACCGTTGTTGCTCCTGGACACTGAAGCTTTCTTT

d_call: .
j_call: TRBJ2-2
v_call: TRBV6-1
clone_size: .
cdr3_aa: CASGQYFTGELFF
cdr3_nt: TGTGCCAGCGGACAGTATTTCACCGGGGAGCTGTTTTTT

d_call: .
j_call: TRBJ2-1
v_call: TRBV11-2
clone_size: .
cdr3_aa: CASSLEAPSYNEQFF
cdr3_nt: TGTGCCAGCAGCTTAGAGGCGCCTTCCTACAATGAGCAGTTCTTC

d_call: .
j_call: TRBJ1-5
v_call: TRBV7-8
clone_size: .
cdr3_aa: CASSLEAGDQPQHF
cdr3_nt: TGTGCCAGCAGCTTAGAGGCAGGGGATCAGCCCCAGCATTTT

d_call: TRBD2
j_call: TRBJ2-1
v_call: TRBV20-1
clone_size: .
cdr3_aa: CSAPKWTSGEDEQFF
cdr3_nt: TGCAGTGCCCCAAAATGGACTAGCGGAGAAGATGAGCAGTTCTTC

d_call: .
j_call: TRBJ1-5
v_call: TRBV15
clone_size: few
cdr3_aa: CATGRVNSNQPQHF
cdr3_nt: TGTGCCACCGGACGGGTTAATAGCAATCAGCCCCAGCATTTT

d_call: .
j_call: TRBJ2-7
v_call: TRBV7-3
clone_size: .
cdr3_aa: CASSLRGGRDYEQYF
cdr3_nt: TGTGCCAGCAGCCTTAGAGGGGGACGGGACTACGAGCAGTACTTC

d_call: .
j_call: TRBJ2-1
v_call: TRBV20-1
clone_size: few
cdr3_aa: CSVLHNEQFF
cdr3_nt: TGCAGTGTGTTACATAATGAGCAGTTCTTC

d_call: TRBD1
j_call: TRBJ2-1
v_call: TRBV7-2
clone_size: few
cdr3_aa: CASSRDRASSYNEQFF
cdr3_nt: TGTGCCAGCAGCCGGGACAGGGCTAGCTCCTACAATGAGCAGTTCTTC

d_call: .
j_call: TRBJ2-5
v_call: TRBV9
clone_size: .
cdr3_aa: CASSVVSDQETQYF
cdr3_nt: TGTGCCAGCAGCGTAGTGTCCGACCAAGAGACCCAGTACTTC

d_call: .
j_call: TRBJ1-5
v_call: TRBV2
clone_size: many
cdr3_aa: CASSRDSNQPQHF
cdr3_nt: TGTGCCAGCTCGCGGGACAGCAATCAGCCCCAGCATTTT

d_call: TRBD2
j_call: TRBJ2-7
v_call: TRBV27
clone_size: .
cdr3_aa: CASSLLGLAGGFSYEQYF
cdr3_nt: TGTGCCAGCAGTTTATTAGGCTTAGCGGGAGGTTTCTCCTACGAGCAGTACTTC

d_call: TRBD2
j_call: TRBJ2-5
v_call: TRBV7-8
clone_size: many
cdr3_aa: CASSLDGTSGSVRKTQYF
cdr3_nt: TGTGCCAGCAGCTTAGATGGGACTAGCGGGAGTGTCCGGAAGACCCAGTACTTC

d_call: TRBD1
j_call: TRBJ2-1
v_call: TRBV18
clone_size: .
cdr3_aa: CASSLGDRNNEQFF
cdr3_nt: TGTGCCAGCTCACTCGGGGACAGAAACAATGAGCAGTTCTTC

d_call: TRBD1
j_call: TRBJ1-4
v_call: TRBV7-2
clone_size: .
cdr3_aa: CASSLAAQGAGEKLFF
cdr3_nt: TGTGCCAGCAGCTTAGCCGCACAGGGGGCTGGTGAAAAACTGTTTTTT

d_call: .
j_call: TRBJ2-5
v_call: TRBV7-8
clone_size: few
cdr3_aa: CASSPDGGPQETQYF
cdr3_nt: TGTGCCAGCAGCCCTGACGGGGGGCCTCAAGAGACCCAGTACTTC

d_call: .
j_call: TRBJ2-1
v_call: TRBV28
clone_size: few
cdr3_aa: CASSGNGGPDYNEQFF
cdr3_nt: TGTGCCAGCAGTGGGAACGGCGGGCCCGACTACAATGAGCAGTTCTTC

d_call: .
j_call: TRBJ1-1
v_call: TRBV25-1
clone_size: many
cdr3_aa: CASSTLLGGNTEAFF
cdr3_nt: TGTGCCAGCAGTACATTGTTGGGAGGCAACACTGAAGCTTTCTTT

d_call: .
j_call: TRBJ2-3
v_call: TRBV30
clone_size: .
cdr3_aa: CAWTLLNTQYF
cdr3_nt: TGTGCCTGGACCCTCTTAAATACGCAGTATTTT

d_call: .
j_call: TRBJ1-1
v_call: TRBV6-8
clone_size: .
cdr3_aa: CASSYSSPGLTEAFF
cdr3_nt: TGTGCCAGCAGTTACTCGAGTCCAGGGTTAACTGAAGCTTTCTTT

d_call: TRBD1
j_call: TRBJ1-2
v_call: TRBV29-1
clone_size: .
cdr3_aa: CSVRQGSMYGYTF
cdr3_nt: TGCAGCGTACGACAGGGCAGTATGTATGGCTACACCTTC

d_call: TRBD2
j_call: TRBJ2-1
v_call: TRBV6-2/TRBV6-3
clone_size: many
cdr3_aa: CASSRGLAGDYNEQFF
cdr3_nt: TGTGCCAGCAGTCGAGGACTAGCGGGAGACTACAATGAGCAGTTCTTC

d_call: .
j_call: TRBJ2-1
v_call: TRBV6-2/TRBV6-3
clone_size: .
cdr3_aa: CASSYRGDNEQFF
cdr3_nt: TGTGCCAGCAGTTACCGGGGAGACAATGAGCAGTTCTTC

d_call: .
j_call: TRBJ2-5
v_call: TRBV7-9
clone_size: many
cdr3_aa: CASSSQMYQETQYF
cdr3_nt: TGTGCCAGCAGCTCTCAGATGTACCAAGAGACCCAGTACTTC

d_call: .
j_call: TRBJ2-1
v_call: TRBV12-3/TRBV12-4
clone_size: .
cdr3_aa: CASSLVPGDRNNEQFF
cdr3_nt: TGTGCCAGCAGTTTAGTGCCGGGAGATAGGAACAATGAGCAGTTCTTC

d_call: .
j_call: TRBJ2-5
v_call: TRBV7-2
clone_size: .
cdr3_aa: CASSSDSRETQYF
cdr3_nt: TGTGCCAGCAGCTCAGACTCGAGGGAGACCCAGTACTTC

d_call: TRBD1
j_call: TRBJ1-5
v_call: TRBV19
clone_size: .
cdr3_aa: CASSPGQATSNQPQHF
cdr3_nt: TGTGCCAGTAGCCCGGGACAGGCGACGAGCAATCAGCCCCAGCATTTT

d_call: .
j_call: TRBJ1-6
v_call: TRBV6-5
clone_size: .
cdr3_aa: CASTTQGLQDSPLHF
cdr3_nt: TGTGCCAGCACCACACAGGGTTTGCAGGATTCACCCCTCCACTTT

d_call: .
j_call: TRBJ1-1
v_call: TRBV5-5
clone_size: .
cdr3_aa: CASSSTGLTEAFF
cdr3_nt: TGTGCCAGCAGCTCGACAGGACTCACTGAAGCTTTCTTT

d_call: TRBD1
j_call: TRBJ2-5
v_call: TRBV20-1
clone_size: once
cdr3_aa: CSAGAGGQGIQETQYF
cdr3_nt: TGCAGTGCTGGGGCGGGCGGACAGGGGATACAAGAGACCCAGTACTTC

d_call: TRBD1
j_call: TRBJ2-5
v_call: TRBV7-3
clone_size: .
cdr3_aa: CASSISGTGVETQYF
cdr3_nt: TGTGCCAGCAGCATATCCGGGACAGGGGTCGAGACCCAGTACTTC

d_call: TRBD1
j_call: TRBJ1-1
v_call: TRBV28
clone_size: few
cdr3_aa: CASSWVPTGRNTEAFF
cdr3_nt: TGTGCCAGCAGTTGGGTCCCGACAGGGAGGAACACTGAAGCTTTCTTT

d_call: TRBD2
j_call: TRBJ2-5
v_call: TRBV7-8
clone_size: many
cdr3_aa: CASSLGAGKETQYF
cdr3_nt: TGTGCCAGCAGCTTAGGAGCGGGAAAAGAGACCCAGTACTTC

d_call: .
j_call: TRBJ2-5
v_call: TRBV29-1
clone_size: .
cdr3_aa: CSVEYPAGTQYF
cdr3_nt: TGCAGCGTTGAGTACCCCGCCGGGACCCAGTACTTC

d_call: .
j_call: TRBJ2-3
v_call: TRBV7-2
clone_size: many
cdr3_aa: CASSLAWPGAAATADTQYF
cdr3_nt: TGTGCCAGCAGCTTAGCTTGGCCGGGAGCGGCGGCGACAGCGGATACGCAGTATTTT

d_call: .
j_call: TRBJ2-1
v_call: TRBV20-1
clone_size: few
cdr3_aa: CSARGGGGASYNEQFF
cdr3_nt: TGCAGTGCTAGAGGGGGTGGCGGAGCCTCCTACAATGAGCAGTTCTTC

d_call: .
j_call: TRBJ1-3
v_call: TRBV7-2
clone_size: many
cdr3_aa: CASSYQRGIAGNTIYF
cdr3_nt: TGTGCCAGCAGCTACCAACGGGGCATTGCTGGAAACACCATATATTTT

d_call: .
j_call: TRBJ1-1
v_call: TRBV6-1
clone_size: .
cdr3_aa: CASRGGRVNTEAFF
cdr3_nt: TGTGCCAGCAGGGGGGGGAGGGTGAACACTGAAGCTTTCTTT